The following is a T cell receptor beta chain sequence with its context. The antigen remains unidentified. Assay used: immunoSEQ multiplex PCR; TCRdb lists only in-frame clones, some missing. The sample comprises 80,000 to 100,000 clones, around 88% of which are singletons, and 10% rests with the top ten. This sample is drawn from a study of T cell responses to AZD1222 COVID-19 vaccine. Findings and limits, study-wide: Repertoire collection took place solely once the T cell response had peaked. Reports indicate that nearly half of spike-specific TCRs are directed at unmutated variant regions. Spike-specific TCR breadth and depth grew following two AZD1222 doses. Seropositive status at baseline applied to only a handful of AZD1222 recipients.

V shed 3 bases and J 7 bases; nucleotides not matched to a gene: 7. CDR3 length: 14 amino acids. The germline V gene encodes CDR1 SNHLY and CDR2 FYNNEI. The source was peripheral blood, collected on day 0 of MenACWY control vaccination. V usage is TRBV2 and J usage is TRBJ1-2, with 8 bases aligning to TRBD1. The TCR comes from an adult in good health. The CDR3 loop reads CASSDAQGGLGYTF. The CDR3 DNA sequence: TGTGCCAGCAGTGATGCACAGGGGGGGCTTGGCTACACCTTC.